Sequencing of this TCR beta chain was carried out in a study of shared clonotypes between healthy human individuals. Overall study results and limits: What naive subsets generally showed was a larger estimated richness than memory subsets showed.

Turning to this clone: The antigen remains undetermined.

The length of the CDR3 is 17 residues. Per the germline V gene, CDR1 is LGHNA and CDR2 is YNFKEQ. V shed 3 bases and J 1 base; nucleotides not matched to a gene: 7. Every donor was a Caucasian adult from Nashville, Tennessee. Produced via immunoSEQ multiplex PCR; TCRdb's table is partial and in-frame only. Of roughly 2,500,000 clones in the sample, approximately 93% were seen once. The clonotype comes from a young man in good health. Some clones in this sample may be carry-over from other donors' samples. Specimen: naive CD4+ T cells from PBMCs. The subset was: CD45RA+ positively selected. The chain is built from TRBV4-2 and TRBJ2-1; TRBD1 agrees at 9 bases. CDR3 in amino acids: CASSHWTGELSYNEQFF. The CDR3 DNA is TGTGCCAGCAGCCATTGGACAGGGGAGCTTTCCTACAATGAGCAGTTCTTC.